This T cell receptor (beta chain) was identified during a study of identical twins. A note on this clonotype: The antigen is undetermined.

Study outcomes and limitations: Beta out-of-frame sequences showed weaker excess sharing between twins. A lower insertion count was a feature of abundant cord blood beta clonotypes, with no such feature in memory repertoires.

A universal primer site came from template switching; cDNA carried unique molecular identifiers. TCRdb re-called the 5' RACE reads with MiXCR, one entry per CDR3 protein. The profile shows nearly 900,000 distinct CDR3 sequences, approximately 13% of them singletons. V lost 2 bases to trimming and J lost 4 bases; unmatched junction nucleotides: 4. The CDR3 runs 16 residues. Germline CDR1 is MDHEN and CDR2 is SYDVKM. Another study also made use of these data, one on yellow fever vaccine responses in identical twins. This second study says: It has been reported that, in twins, the vaccine T cell response seemed partly convergent and partly personalized.

This TCR was recovered from a woman aged 18-29 years in good health. The chain has TRBV28 and TRBJ2-5, with 13 positions matching TRBD2. The sample taken for sequencing was PBMCs. CDR3 sequence reads: CASSLPGLAGAETQYF. The CDR3, as DNA: TGTGCCAGCAGTTTACCCGGACTAGCGGGAGCAGAGACCCAGTACTTC.